The 4 T cell receptor beta chains below come from one sample, sequenced in a study of CD8+CD57+ T cells in acquired aplastic anemia. TCR beta VDJ and CDR3 profiling used genomic DNA as template. TCRdb redid the calling of the reads with MiXCR, one entry per CDR3 protein. The sample lists about 190,000 distinct CDR3 sequences; about 64% were seen once. The sample was sorted CD4+, CD8+, or CD8+CD57+ T cells (not recorded which) from PBMCs. The receptors were sampled from a human donor with severe aplastic anemia or a healthy control (not recorded which).

This chain links TRBV20-1 with TRBJ2-7, with D uncertain. The ends were cut back, 2 bases at V and 5 bases at J, with 7 bases in the middle. The length of the CDR3 is 11 residues. Germline CDR1 and CDR2: DFQATT and SNEGSKA (reference sequence). The CDR3 loop is CSARILHEQYF. The CDR3 nucleotides are TGCAGTGCTAGAATCCTACACGAGCAGTACTTC.

The rearrangement joins TRBV2 to TRBJ2-7, with unresolved D. Trimming shortened V by 6 bases and J by 2 bases, and 14 bases separated the two germline ends. The CDR3 is 14 amino acids. In germline, CDR1 is SNHLY, CDR2 FYNNEI. The CDR3 loop reads CASREQPIPYEQYF. CDR3 sequence (DNA): TGTGCCAGCAGGGAGCAACCGATCCCCTACGAGCAGTACTTC.

The chain carries TRBV6-6 and TRBJ2-3; TRBD2 agrees at 10 bases. Trimming at V came to 2 bases and at J to 5 bases, leaving 16 bases not matched to a gene. There are 19 residues in the CDR3. Germline CDR1 reads MNHNY; CDR2 reads SVGAGI (reference sequence). In nucleotides, the CDR3 is TGTGCCAGCAGTTACGGGACCGCCTTTTGGGCTAGCGGGGGAGATACGCAGTATTTT. It encodes CASSYGTAFWASGGDTQYF.

The CDR3 loop reads CAISPGGGQAANVLTF. CDR3 DNA: TGTGCCATCTCTCCCGGGGGGGGGCAAGCGGCCAACGTCCTGACTTTC. The rearrangement links TRBV24-1 to TRBJ2-6, with 8 bases aligning to TRBD2. Germline CDR1 reads KGHDR; CDR2 reads SFDVKD. V gave up 11 bases and J gave up 6 bases; unmatched junction bases: 14. CDR3 length equals 16 residues.